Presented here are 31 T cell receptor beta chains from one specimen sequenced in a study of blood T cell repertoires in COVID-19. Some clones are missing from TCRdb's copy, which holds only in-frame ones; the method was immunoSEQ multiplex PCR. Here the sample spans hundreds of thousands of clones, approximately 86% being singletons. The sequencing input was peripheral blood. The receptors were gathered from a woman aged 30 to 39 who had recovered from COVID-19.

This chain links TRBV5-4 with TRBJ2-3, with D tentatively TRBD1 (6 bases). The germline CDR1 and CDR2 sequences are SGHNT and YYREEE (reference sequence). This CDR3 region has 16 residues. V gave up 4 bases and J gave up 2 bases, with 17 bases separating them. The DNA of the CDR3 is TGTGCCAGCAGCGTGAGGCTAAGACAGGACACAGATACGCAGTATTTT. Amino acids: CASSVRLRQDTDTQYF. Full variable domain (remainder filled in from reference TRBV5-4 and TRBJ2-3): ETGVTQSPTHLIKTRGQQVTLRCSSQSGHNTVSWYQQALGQGPQFIFQYYREEENGRGNFPPRFSGLQFPNYSSELNVNALELDDSALYLCASSVRLRQDTDTQYFGPGTRLTVL.

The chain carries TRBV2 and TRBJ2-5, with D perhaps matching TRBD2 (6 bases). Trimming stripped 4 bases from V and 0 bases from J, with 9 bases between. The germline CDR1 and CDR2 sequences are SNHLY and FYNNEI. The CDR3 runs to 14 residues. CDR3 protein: CASSARDYQETQYF. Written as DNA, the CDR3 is TGTGCCAGCAGTGCCCGGGACTACCAAGAGACCCAGTACTTC.

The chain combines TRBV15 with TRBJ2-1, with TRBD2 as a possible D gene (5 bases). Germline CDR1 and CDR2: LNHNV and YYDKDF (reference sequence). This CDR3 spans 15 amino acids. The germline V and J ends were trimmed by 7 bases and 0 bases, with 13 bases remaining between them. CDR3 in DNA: TGTGCCACCAACCGGCCGGGGAGCTCCTACAATGAGCAGTTCTTC. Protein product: CATNRPGSSYNEQFF.

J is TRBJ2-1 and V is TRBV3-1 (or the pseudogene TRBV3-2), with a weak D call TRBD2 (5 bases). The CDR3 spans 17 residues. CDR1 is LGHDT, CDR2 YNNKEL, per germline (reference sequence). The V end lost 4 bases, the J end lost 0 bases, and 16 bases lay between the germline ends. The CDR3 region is CASSPEGSRSSYNEQFF. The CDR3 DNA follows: TGTGCCAGCAGCCCCGAGGGATCCAGGAGCTCCTACAATGAGCAGTTCTTC.

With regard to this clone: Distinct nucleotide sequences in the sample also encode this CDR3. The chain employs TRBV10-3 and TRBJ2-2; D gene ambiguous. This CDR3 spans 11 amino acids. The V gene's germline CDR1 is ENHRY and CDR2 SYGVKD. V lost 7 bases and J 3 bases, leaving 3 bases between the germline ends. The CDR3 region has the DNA TGTGCCATCACGGACACCGGGGAGCTGTTTTTT. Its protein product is CAITDTGELFF.

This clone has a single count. The CDR3 sequence is CASSLGGPDYEQYF. Here the CDR3 DNA reads TGTGCCAGCAGCTTAGGAGGCCCAGACTACGAGCAGTACTTC. V is TRBV7-6 and J is TRBJ2-7, with D uncertain. The V end was cut by 1 base, the J end by 3 bases, with 10 bases between. CDR1 is SGHVS, CDR2 FNYEAQ, per germline. The CDR3 extends over 14 amino acids.

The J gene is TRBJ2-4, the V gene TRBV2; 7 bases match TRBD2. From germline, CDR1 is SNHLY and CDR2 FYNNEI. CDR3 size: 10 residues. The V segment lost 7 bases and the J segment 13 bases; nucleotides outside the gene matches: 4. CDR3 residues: CASNPGGQYF. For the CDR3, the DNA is TGTGCCAGCAATCCCGGGGGGCAGTACTTC.

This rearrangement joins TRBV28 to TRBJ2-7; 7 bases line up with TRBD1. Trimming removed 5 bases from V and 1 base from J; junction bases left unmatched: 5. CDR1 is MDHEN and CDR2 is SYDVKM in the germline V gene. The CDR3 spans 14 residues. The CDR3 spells CASSTYRGSYEQYF. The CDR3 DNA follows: TGTGCCAGCAGTACCTACAGGGGTTCCTACGAGCAGTACTTC. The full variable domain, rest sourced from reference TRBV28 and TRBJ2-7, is DVKVTQSSRYLVKRTGEKVFLECVQDMDHENMFWYRQDPGLGLRLIYFSYDVKMKEKGDIPEGYSVSREKKERFSLILESASTNQTSMYLCASSTYRGSYEQYFGPGTRLTVT.

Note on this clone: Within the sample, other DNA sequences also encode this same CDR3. The CDR3 is CASSIDHQSVLAYGYTF. As DNA, the CDR3 is TGTGCCAGTAGTATAGATCATCAGTCTGTTCTGGCCTATGGCTACACCTTC. V is TRBV19 and J is TRBJ1-2; D not resolved. This CDR3 is 17 amino acids long. V lost 0 bases, J lost 4 bases, and 18 bases lay in between. Germline V gene sequence: CDR1 LNHDA, CDR2 SQIVND (reference sequence).

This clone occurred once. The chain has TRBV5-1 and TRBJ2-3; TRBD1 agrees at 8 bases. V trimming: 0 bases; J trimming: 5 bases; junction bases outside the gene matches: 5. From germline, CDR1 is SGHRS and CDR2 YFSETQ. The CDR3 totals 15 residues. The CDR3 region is CASSLDQGAQDTQYF. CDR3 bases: TGCGCCAGCAGCTTGGACCAGGGGGCCCAAGATACGCAGTATTTT.

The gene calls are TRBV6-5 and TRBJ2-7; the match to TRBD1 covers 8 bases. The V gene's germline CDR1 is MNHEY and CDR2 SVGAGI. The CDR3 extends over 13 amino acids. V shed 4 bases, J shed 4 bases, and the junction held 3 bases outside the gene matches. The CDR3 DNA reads TGTGCCAGCAGTTCAACAGGGGGGTACGAGCAGTACTTC. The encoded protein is CASSSTGGYEQYF.

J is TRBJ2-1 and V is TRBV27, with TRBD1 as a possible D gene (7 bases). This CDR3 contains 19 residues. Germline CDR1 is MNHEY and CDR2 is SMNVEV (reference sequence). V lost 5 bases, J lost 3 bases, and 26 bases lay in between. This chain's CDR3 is CASSARQGWGDGDYNEQFF. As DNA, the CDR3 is TGTGCCAGCAGTGCTCGACAGGGTTGGGGGGATGGGGACTACAATGAGCAGTTCTTC.

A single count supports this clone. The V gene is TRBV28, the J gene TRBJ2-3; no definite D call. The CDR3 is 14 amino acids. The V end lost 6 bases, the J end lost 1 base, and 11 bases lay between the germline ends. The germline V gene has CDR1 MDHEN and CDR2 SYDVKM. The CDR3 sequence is CASSEPLGTDTQYF. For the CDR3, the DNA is TGTGCCAGCAGCGAGCCCTTGGGCACAGATACGCAGTATTTT.

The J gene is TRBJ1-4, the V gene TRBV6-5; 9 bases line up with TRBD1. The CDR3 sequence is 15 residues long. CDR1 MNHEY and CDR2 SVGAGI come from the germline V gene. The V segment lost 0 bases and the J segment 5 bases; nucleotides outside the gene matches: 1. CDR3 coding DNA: TGTGCCAGCAGTTACTCGACAGGGGGGAATGAAAAACTGTTTTTT. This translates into CASSYSTGGNEKLFF.

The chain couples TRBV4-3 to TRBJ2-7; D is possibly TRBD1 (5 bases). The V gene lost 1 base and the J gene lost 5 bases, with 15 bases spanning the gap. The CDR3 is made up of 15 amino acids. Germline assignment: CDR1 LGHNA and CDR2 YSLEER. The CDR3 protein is CASSQAGRDVDEQYF. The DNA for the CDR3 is TGCGCCAGCAGCCAAGCGGGCAGGGATGTGGACGAGCAGTACTTC.

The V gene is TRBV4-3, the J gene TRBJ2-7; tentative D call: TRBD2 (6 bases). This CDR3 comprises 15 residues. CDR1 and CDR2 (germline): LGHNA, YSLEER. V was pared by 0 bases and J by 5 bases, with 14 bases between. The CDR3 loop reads CASSQDVGGRNEQYF. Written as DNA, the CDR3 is TGCGCCAGCAGCCAAGATGTGGGGGGTCGGAACGAGCAGTACTTC.

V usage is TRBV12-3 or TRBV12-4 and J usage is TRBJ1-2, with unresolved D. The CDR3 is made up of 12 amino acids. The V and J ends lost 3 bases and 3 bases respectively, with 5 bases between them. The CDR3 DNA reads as TGTGCCAGCAGTTTTCTAGACTATGGCTACACCTTC. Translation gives CASSFLDYGYTF.

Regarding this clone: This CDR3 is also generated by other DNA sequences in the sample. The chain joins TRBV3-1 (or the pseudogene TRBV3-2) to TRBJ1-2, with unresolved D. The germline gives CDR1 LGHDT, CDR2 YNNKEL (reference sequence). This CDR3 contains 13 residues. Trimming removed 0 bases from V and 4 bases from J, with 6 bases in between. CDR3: CASSQDAVYGYTF. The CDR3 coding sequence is TGTGCCAGCAGCCAAGATGCGGTCTATGGCTACACCTTC.

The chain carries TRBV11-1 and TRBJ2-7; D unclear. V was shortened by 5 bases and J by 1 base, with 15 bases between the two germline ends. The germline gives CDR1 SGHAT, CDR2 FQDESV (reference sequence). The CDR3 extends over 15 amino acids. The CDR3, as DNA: TGTGCCAGCAGCCCAGGTATGGCTTTTTCCTACGAGCAGTACTTC. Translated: CASSPGMAFSYEQYF.

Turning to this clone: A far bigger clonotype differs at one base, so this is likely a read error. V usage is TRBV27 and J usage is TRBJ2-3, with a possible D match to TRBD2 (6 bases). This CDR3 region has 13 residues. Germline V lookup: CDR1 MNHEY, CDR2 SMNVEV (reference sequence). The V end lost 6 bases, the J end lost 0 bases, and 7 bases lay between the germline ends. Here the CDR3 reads CASSGTSTDTQYF. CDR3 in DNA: TGTGCCAGCAGCGGGACTAGCACAGATACGCAGTATTTT.

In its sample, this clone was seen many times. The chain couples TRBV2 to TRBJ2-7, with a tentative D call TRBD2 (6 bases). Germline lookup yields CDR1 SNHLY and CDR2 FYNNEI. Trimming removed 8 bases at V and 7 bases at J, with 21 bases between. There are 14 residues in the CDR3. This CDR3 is CASVGRDFSYEQYF. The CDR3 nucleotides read TGTGCCAGCGTAGGCCGGGACTTCTCGTATGAGCAGTACTTC.

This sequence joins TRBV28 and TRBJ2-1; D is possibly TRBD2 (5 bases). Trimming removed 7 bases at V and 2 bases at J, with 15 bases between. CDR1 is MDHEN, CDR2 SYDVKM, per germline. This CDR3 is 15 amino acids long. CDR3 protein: CASTPSSLPYNEQFF. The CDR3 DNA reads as TGTGCCAGCACCCCATCTAGCCTTCCCTACAATGAGCAGTTCTTC.

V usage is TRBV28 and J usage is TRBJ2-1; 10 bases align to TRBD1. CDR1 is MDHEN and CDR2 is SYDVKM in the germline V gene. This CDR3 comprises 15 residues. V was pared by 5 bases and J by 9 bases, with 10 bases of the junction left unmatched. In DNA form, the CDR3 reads TGTGCCAGCAGTCGGGACAGGGGTCGCGCTGGTGAGCAGTTCTTC. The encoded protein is CASSRDRGRAGEQFF.

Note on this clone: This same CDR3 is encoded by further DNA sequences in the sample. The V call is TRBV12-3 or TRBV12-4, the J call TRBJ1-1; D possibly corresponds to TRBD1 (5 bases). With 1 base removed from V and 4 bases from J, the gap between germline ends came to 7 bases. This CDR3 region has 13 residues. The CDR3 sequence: CASSLVGGTEAFF. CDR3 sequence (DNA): TGTGCCAGCAGTTTAGTCGGGGGCACTGAAGCTTTCTTT.

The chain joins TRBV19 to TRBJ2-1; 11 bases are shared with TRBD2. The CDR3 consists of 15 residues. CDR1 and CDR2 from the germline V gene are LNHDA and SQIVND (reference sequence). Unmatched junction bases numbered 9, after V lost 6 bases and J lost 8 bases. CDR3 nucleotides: TGTGCCAGTAGACGAACTAGCGGGGGACGGGATGAGCAGTTCTTC. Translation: CASRRTSGGRDEQFF.

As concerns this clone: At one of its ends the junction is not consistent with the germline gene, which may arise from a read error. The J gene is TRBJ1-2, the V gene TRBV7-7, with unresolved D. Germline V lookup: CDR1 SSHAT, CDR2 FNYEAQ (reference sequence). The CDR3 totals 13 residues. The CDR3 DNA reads TGTGCTAGCAGCCCGTTAGCTAACTATGGCTACACCTTC. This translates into CASSPLANYGYTF.

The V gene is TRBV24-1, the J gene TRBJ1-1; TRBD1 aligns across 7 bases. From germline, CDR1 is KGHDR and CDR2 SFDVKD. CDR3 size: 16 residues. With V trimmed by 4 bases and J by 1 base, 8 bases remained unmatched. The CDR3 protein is CATSEEDRSWNTEAFF. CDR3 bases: TGTGCCACCAGTGAAGAGGACAGGTCATGGAACACTGAAGCTTTCTTT.

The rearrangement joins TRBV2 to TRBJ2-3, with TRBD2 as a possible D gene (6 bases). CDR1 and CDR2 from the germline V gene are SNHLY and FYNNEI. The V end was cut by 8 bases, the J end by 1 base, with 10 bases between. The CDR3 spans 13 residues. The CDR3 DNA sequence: TGTGCCAGCCGCCCTAGCGGCACAGATACGCAGTATTTT. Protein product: CASRPSGTDTQYF. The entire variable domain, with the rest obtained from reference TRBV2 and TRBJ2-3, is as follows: EPEVTQTPSHQVTQMGQEVILRCVPISNHLYFYWYRQILGQKVEFLVSFYNNEISEKSEIFDDQFSVERPDGSNFTLKIRSTKLEDSAMYFCASRPSGTDTQYFGPGTRLTVL.

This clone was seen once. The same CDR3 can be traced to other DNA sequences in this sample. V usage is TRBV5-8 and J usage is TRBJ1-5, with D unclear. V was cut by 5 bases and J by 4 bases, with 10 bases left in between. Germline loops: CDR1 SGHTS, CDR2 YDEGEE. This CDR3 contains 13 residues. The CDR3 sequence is CASSLRRNQPQHF. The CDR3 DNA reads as TGTGCCAGCAGTCTACGGAGAAATCAGCCCCAGCATTTT.

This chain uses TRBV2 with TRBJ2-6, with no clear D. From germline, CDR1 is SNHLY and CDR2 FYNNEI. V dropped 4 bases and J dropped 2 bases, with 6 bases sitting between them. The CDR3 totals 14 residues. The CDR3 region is CASSVRPGANVLTF. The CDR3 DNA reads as TGTGCCAGCAGTGTGAGGCCTGGGGCCAACGTCCTGACTTTC. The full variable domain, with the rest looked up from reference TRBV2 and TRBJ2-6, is EPEVTQTPSHQVTQMGQEVILRCVPISNHLYFYWYRQILGQKVEFLVSFYNNEISEKSEIFDDQFSVERPDGSNFTLKIRSTKLEDSAMYFCASSVRPGANVLTFGAGSRLTVL.

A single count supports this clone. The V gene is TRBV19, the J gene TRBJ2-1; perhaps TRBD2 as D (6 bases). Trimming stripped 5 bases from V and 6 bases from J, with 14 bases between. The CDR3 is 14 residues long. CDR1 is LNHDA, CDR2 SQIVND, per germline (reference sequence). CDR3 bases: TGTGCCAGTAGTGTAGGCGCCGGGGGCAATGAGCAGTTCTTC. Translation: CASSVGAGGNEQFF.